The clone carrying this T cell receptor beta chain was recorded many times. The antigen is not known. The data stem from a study of T cells after yellow fever vaccination. Across the whole study: Preparation of the low-cell-number fractions used SMART-Seq v4 Ultra Low Input. Study results and limitations: Researchers cautioned that FACS-sorted repertoires could harbor abundant clonotypes contaminating from the bulk population. Among all clonotypes, a small share was observed in both CD4 and CD8 compartments.

CDR1 ENHRY and CDR2 SYGVKD come from the germline V gene. There are 15 residues in the CDR3. The V end was cut by 3 bases, the J end by 3 bases, with 11 bases between. They built TCR cDNA with 5'RACE template switching, a step that put in a universal primer site and UMIs. MiXCR, applied by TCRdb to the 5' RACE reads, yields one record per CDR3 protein. Of some 320,000 distinct CDR3 sequences in the sample, approximately 4.5% were seen once. The TCR was taken from a man between 18 and 35 years old who received the YFV17D yellow fever vaccine. The sample in question was PBMCs, obtained 15 days after the yellow fever booster vaccination. V usage is TRBV10-3 and J usage is TRBJ1-4; tentative D call: TRBD1 (6 bases). CDR3 nucleotide sequence: TGTGCCATCAGTGAACGGGGGCCCGCTAATGAAAAACTGTTTTTT. It is translated as CAISERGPANEKLFF.